A single sample is the source of the 2 T cell receptor beta chains below, sequenced in a study of blood T cell repertoires in COVID-19. The repertoire was sequenced with immunoSEQ multiplex PCR; TCRdb's copy has only in-frame clones and lacks some. The repertoire consists of approximately 310,000 clones, with approximately 85% occurring once and the leading ten covering under 2.5%. What was sequenced was PBMCs or T cells enriched from blood (not recorded which). These receptors all come from a man aged 30-40 years who had recovered from COVID-19.

The rearrangement uses TRBV10-3 and TRBJ1-1; no definite D call. V was cut by 0 bases and J by 0 bases, with 5 bases left in between. Germline CDR1 reads ENHRY; CDR2 reads SYGVKD. There are 14 residues in the CDR3. This CDR3 reads CAISESAMNTEAFF. The CDR3 nucleotides read TGTGCCATCAGTGAGTCTGCGATGAACACTGAAGCTTTCTTT.

The rearrangement uses TRBV30 and TRBJ1-4; the match to TRBD1 covers 7 bases. The CDR3 covers 13 residues. V gave up 1 base and J gave up 10 bases; unmatched junction bases: 6. Germline loops: CDR1 GTSNPN, CDR2 SVGIG (reference sequence). The CDR3 is CAWSEGAQGKLFF. CDR3 DNA: TGTGCCTGGAGTGAGGGGGCGCAGGGAAAACTGTTTTTT.